A single sample gave rise to the 16 T cell receptor beta chains below, sequenced in a study of shared clonotypes between healthy human individuals. Data came from immunoSEQ multiplex PCR; TCRdb stores just in-frame clones and leaves some out. Of 1.6 million or so clones in the sample, 98% were seen once. Sample: naive CD4+ T cells sorted from blood. The subset is: CD45RA+ positively selected. The receptors come from a man aged 25 to 40 in good health.

The V call is TRBV27, the J call TRBJ2-7, with D maybe TRBD2 (6 bases). V was trimmed by 3 bases and J by 7 bases, leaving 16 bases between them. CDR1 is MNHEY and CDR2 is SMNVEV in the germline V gene (reference sequence). CDR3 length: 14 residues. This CDR3 is CASSFSEGSVEQYF. DNA of the CDR3: TGTGCCAGCAGTTTTTCGGAGGGGTCCGTAGAGCAGTACTTC.

This clone was seen only once. V gene TRBV5-1 combines with J gene TRBJ1-2; weak D call: TRBD1 (5 bases). V lost 2 bases to trimming and J lost 8 bases, with 10 bases between them. CDR1 is SGHRS and CDR2 is YFSETQ in the germline V gene. CDR3 size: 12 residues. CDR3 sequence (DNA): TGCGCCAGCAGCTTCGATAGGGGAGGCTACACCTTC. This codes for CASSFDRGGYTF.

V is TRBV28 and J is TRBJ1-5; a weak D match, TRBD1 (5 bases). The ends were cut back, 6 bases at V and 1 base at J, with 10 bases in the middle. Germline V gives CDR1 MDHEN, CDR2 SYDVKM. The CDR3 is made up of 14 amino acids. The CDR3 nucleotides read TGTGCCAGCAGGATAGCAGGGAGCAATCAGCCCCAGCATTTT. This sequence encodes CASRIAGSNQPQHF.

This clone was found once. The sample has other DNA sequences that encode this CDR3 too. The chain combines TRBV9 with TRBJ1-1; no reliable D call. V was trimmed by 1 base and J by 2 bases, leaving 9 bases between them. Per the germline V gene, CDR1 is SGDLS and CDR2 is YYNGEE. The CDR3 contains 14 residues. The CDR3 sequence is CASSVTGSNTEAFF. DNA for the CDR3: TGTGCCAGCAGCGTAACCGGGAGTAACACTGAAGCTTTCTTT.

The chain couples TRBV5-4 to TRBJ2-7; no clear D gene. Looked up from germline, CDR1 is SGHNT and CDR2 is YYREEE (reference sequence). The CDR3 sequence is 11 residues long. The germline V and J ends were trimmed by 3 bases and 7 bases, with 8 bases remaining between them. For the CDR3, the DNA is TGTGCCAGCAGCTACTTGGGGGAGCAGTACTTC. Protein: CASSYLGEQYF. Supplemented by reference TRBV5-4 and TRBJ2-7, the full variable domain reads ETGVTQSPTHLIKTRGQQVTLRCSSQSGHNTVSWYQQALGQGPQFIFQYYREEENGRGNFPPRFSGLQFPNYSSELNVNALELDDSALYLCASSYLGEQYFGPGTRLTVT.

The rearrangement links TRBV7-9 to TRBJ2-1, with D possibly TRBD2 on 6 matching bases. V was clipped by 6 bases and J by 7 bases, with 19 bases between them. Germline V gene sequence: CDR1 SEHNR, CDR2 FQNEAQ (reference sequence). This CDR3 has 15 residues. The CDR3 DNA reads as TGTGCCAGCAGTTTCGGCGGGATGATGGGTAATGAGCAGTTCTTC. As protein: CASSFGGMMGNEQFF.

The chain links TRBV5-1 to TRBJ2-3; 9 bases agree with TRBD1. The J segment lost 4 bases and the V segment lost 7 bases, leaving 4 bases of the junction unmatched. Per germline, CDR1 SGHRS and CDR2 YFSETQ. The CDR3 has 13 residues. The CDR3 here is CASGRQGADTQYF. The CDR3 DNA follows: TGCGCCAGCGGCCGACAGGGGGCAGATACGCAGTATTTT.

The chain couples TRBV7-2 to TRBJ2-1, with D perhaps matching TRBD1 (5 bases). Germline loops: CDR1 SGHTA, CDR2 FQGNSA. This CDR3 comprises 16 residues. V lost 5 bases and J 6 bases, leaving 20 bases between the germline ends. CDR3 coding DNA: TGTGCCAGCAGCCTGGTCAGGGCTTTACCCCTCAATGAGCAGTTCTTC. Residues: CASSLVRALPLNEQFF. Full variable domain (missing parts from reference TRBV7-2 and TRBJ2-1): GAGVSQSPSNKVTEKGKDVELRCDPISGHTALYWYRQSLGQGLEFLIYFQGNSAPDKSGLPSDRFSAERTGGSVSTLTIQRTQQEDSAVYLCASSLVRALPLNEQFFGPGTRLTVL.

This clone was seen once. This chain links TRBV18 with TRBJ2-2; D ambiguous. Trimming took off 1 base at V and 3 bases at J, with 12 bases between the two ends. CDR3 length: 16 residues. CDR1 is KGHSH and CDR2 is LQKENI in the germline V gene. The CDR3 DNA reads TGTGCCAGCTCACCACTAGGGCAGGTGGACACCGGGGAGCTGTTTTTT. Translation: CASSPLGQVDTGELFF.

This chain joins TRBV5-4 and TRBJ1-1; no definite D call. CDR3 length equals 15 residues. Trimming took 1 base from V and 0 from J, leaving 10 bases between them. The germline gives CDR1 SGHNT, CDR2 YYREEE (reference sequence). The CDR3 nucleotides read TGTGCCAGCAGCTTGACGGCTAGAATGAACACTGAAGCTTTCTTT. Its translation is CASSLTARMNTEAFF.

CDR3 loop: CASSLTGTVTDTQYF. CDR3 nucleotide sequence: TGTGCCAGCAGCCTAACCGGGACTGTCACAGATACGCAGTATTTT. This sequence joins TRBV28 and TRBJ2-3; D possibly corresponds to TRBD2 (6 bases). The CDR3 is 15 amino acids. Germline loops: CDR1 MDHEN, CDR2 SYDVKM. V was cut by 6 bases and J by 2 bases, with 15 bases left in between.

The genes are TRBV28 and TRBJ2-5; no reliable D call. The CDR3 totals 13 residues. With 7 bases removed from V and 2 bases from J, the gap between germline ends came to 11 bases. Germline V gene sequence: CDR1 MDHEN, CDR2 SYDVKM. The CDR3: CASTLGQQETQYF. DNA for the CDR3: TGTGCCAGCACCCTAGGGCAGCAAGAGACCCAGTACTTC.

The chain carries TRBV28 and TRBJ1-5; 8 nucleotides align to TRBD1. This CDR3 region has 15 residues. Per germline, CDR1 MDHEN and CDR2 SYDVKM. J gave up 6 bases and V 2 bases, and 6 bases lay outside the gene matches. The CDR3 is CASSLPGQGSQPQHF. For the CDR3, the DNA is TGTGCCAGCAGTTTACCCGGACAGGGTAGTCAGCCCCAGCATTTT.

This chain links TRBV5-4 with TRBJ1-1; 7 nucleotides match TRBD1. V trimming: 5 bases; J trimming: 6 bases; junction bases outside the gene matches: 7. Per germline, CDR1 SGHNT and CDR2 YYREEE (reference sequence). The CDR3 consists of 13 residues. CDR3 sequence: CASRTVGGPEAFF. CDR3 nucleotide sequence: TGTGCCAGCAGGACGGTAGGGGGCCCTGAAGCTTTCTTT.

This rearrangement joins TRBV27 to TRBJ2-1, with TRBD2 identical over 15 bases. V was clipped by 4 bases and J by 7 bases; unmatched bases: 11. Germline CDR1 and CDR2: MNHEY and SMNVEV (reference sequence). The CDR3 has 18 amino acids. The CDR3 DNA reads as TGTGCCAGCAGTTACGGACTAGCGGGAGGGCTTCTTCGTAATGAGCAGTTCTTC. This encodes CASSYGLAGGLLRNEQFF.

V usage is TRBV7-3 and J usage is TRBJ2-5; 10 bases map to TRBD2. V was clipped by 5 bases and J by 5 bases; unmatched bases: 20. The germline CDR1 and CDR2 sequences are SGHTA and FQGTGA. This CDR3 is 19 amino acids long. Here the CDR3 reads CASSPRPRAGGPYRETQYF. CDR3 coding DNA: TGTGCCAGCAGCCCCCGGCCGCGAGCGGGAGGGCCATATCGGGAGACCCAGTACTTC. Drawing the rest from reference TRBV7-3 and TRBJ2-5, the complete variable domain is GAGVSQTPSNKVTEKGKYVELRCDPISGHTALYWYRQSLGQGPEFLIYFQGTGAADDSGLPNDRFFAVRPEGSVSTLKIQRTERGDSAVYLCASSPRPRAGGPYRETQYFGPGTRLLVL.